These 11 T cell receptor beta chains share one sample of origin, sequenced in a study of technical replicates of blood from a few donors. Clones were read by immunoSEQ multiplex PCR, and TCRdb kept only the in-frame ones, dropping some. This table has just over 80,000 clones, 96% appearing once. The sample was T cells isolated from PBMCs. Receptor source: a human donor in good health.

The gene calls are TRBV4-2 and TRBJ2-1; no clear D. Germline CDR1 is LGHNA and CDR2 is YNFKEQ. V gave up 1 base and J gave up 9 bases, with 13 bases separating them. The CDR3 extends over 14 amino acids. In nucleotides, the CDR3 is TGTGCCAGCAGCCAAGCCGGTTCCGTTAGTGAGCAGTTCTTC. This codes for CASSQAGSVSEQFF.

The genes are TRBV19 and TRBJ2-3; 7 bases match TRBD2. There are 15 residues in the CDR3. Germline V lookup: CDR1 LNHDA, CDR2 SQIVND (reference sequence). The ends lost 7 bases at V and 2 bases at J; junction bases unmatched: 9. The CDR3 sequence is CASTGTTYYTDTQYF. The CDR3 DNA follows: TGTGCCAGTACCGGGACTACCTATTACACAGATACGCAGTATTTT. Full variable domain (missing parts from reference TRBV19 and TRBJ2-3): DGGITQSPKYLFRKEGQNVTLSCEQNLNHDAMYWYRQDPGQGLRLIYYSQIVNDFQKGDIAEGYSVSREKKESFPLTVTSAQKNPTAFYLCASTGTTYYTDTQYFGPGTRLTVL.

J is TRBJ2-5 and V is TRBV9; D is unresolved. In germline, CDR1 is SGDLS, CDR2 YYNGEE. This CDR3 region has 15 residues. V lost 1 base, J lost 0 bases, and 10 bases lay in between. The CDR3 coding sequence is TGTGCCAGCAGCGTATGGGCAACAGACCAAGAGACCCAGTACTTC. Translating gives CASSVWATDQETQYF.

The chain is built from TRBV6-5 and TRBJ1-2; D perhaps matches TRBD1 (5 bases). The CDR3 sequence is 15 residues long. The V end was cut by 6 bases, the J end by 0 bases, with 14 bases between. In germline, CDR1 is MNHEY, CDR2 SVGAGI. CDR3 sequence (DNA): TGTGCCAGCAGCTTATATGGGGGGTCTAACTATGGCTACACCTTC. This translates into CASSLYGGSNYGYTF.

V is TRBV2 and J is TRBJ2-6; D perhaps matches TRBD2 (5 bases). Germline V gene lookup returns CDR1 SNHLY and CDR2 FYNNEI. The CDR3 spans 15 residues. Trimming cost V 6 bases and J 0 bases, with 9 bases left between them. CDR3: CASRRESSGANVLTF. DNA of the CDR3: TGTGCCAGCAGAAGGGAGAGCTCTGGGGCCAACGTCCTGACTTTC.

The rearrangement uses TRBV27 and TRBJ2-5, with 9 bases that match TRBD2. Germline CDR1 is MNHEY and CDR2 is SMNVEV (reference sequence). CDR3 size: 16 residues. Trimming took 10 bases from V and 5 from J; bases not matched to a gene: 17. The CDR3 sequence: CAINLLPGTSFETQYF. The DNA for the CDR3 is TGTGCCATCAACCTACTCCCCGGGACTAGCTTCGAGACCCAGTACTTC.

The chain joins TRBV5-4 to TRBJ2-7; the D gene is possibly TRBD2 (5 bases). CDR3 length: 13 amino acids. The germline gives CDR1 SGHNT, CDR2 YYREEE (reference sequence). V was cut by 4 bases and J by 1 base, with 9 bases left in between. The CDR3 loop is CASSPGRSYEQYF. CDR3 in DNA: TGTGCCAGCAGCCCGGGGAGATCCTACGAGCAGTACTTC.

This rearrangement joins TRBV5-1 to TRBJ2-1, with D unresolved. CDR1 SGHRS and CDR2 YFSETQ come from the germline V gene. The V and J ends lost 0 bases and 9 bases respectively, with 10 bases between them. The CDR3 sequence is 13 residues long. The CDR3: CASSLVPSREQFF. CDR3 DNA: TGCGCCAGCAGCTTGGTCCCCTCCCGTGAGCAGTTCTTC.

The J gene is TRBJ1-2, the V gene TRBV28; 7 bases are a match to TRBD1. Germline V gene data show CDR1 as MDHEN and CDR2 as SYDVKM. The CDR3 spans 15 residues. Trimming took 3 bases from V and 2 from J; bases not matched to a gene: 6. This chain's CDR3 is CASSFLGQENYGYTF. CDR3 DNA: TGTGCCAGCAGTTTTCTCGGACAGGAGAACTATGGCTACACCTTC.

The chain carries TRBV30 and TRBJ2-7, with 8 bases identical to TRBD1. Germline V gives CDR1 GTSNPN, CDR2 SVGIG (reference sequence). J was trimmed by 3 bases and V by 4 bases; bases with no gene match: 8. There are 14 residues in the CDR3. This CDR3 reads CAWNPGTGYYEQYF. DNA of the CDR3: TGTGCCTGGAACCCCGGGACAGGATACTACGAGCAGTACTTC.

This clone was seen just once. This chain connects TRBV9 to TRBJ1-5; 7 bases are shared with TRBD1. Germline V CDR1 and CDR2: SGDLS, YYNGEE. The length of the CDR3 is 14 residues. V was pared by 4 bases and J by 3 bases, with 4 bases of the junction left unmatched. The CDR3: CASSSGGINQPQHF. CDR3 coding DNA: TGTGCCAGCAGCTCAGGGGGTATCAATCAGCCCCAGCATTTT. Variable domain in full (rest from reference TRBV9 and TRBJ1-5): DSGVTQTPKHLITATGQRVTLRCSPRSGDLSVYWYQQSLDQGLQFLIQYYNGEERAKGNILERFSAQQFPDLHSELNLSSLELGDSALYFCASSSGGINQPQHFGDGTRLSIL.